This T cell receptor (beta chain) emerged from a study of blood T cells in healthy people across ages. Study details: When template switching was applied, about one barcoded beta molecule was captured per two T cells.

Using a J-beta primer mix together with a sample-barcoded 5' primer, a second PCR was run for about 6 to 11 cycles. Each of the samples gave a minimum of 2.5 million paired-end reads that contained CDR3. Each CDR3 protein is one row after TCRdb ran MiXCR on the 5' RACE reads. The table shows roughly 1.7 million distinct CDR3 sequences, with roughly 32% occurring only once. The CDR3 loop spans 12 amino acids. Germline CDR1 SEHNR, CDR2 FQNEAQ (reference sequence). Note on this clonotype: Its antigen is as yet unknown. One end of the junction is discordant with germline, which a read error may explain.

The total RNA that was extracted per sample amounted to at least 5.5 micrograms. Study-wide points: A greater number of naive CD4+ cells and higher diversity distinguished long-lived donors from aged donors.

This chain links TRBV7-9 with TRBJ1-1; D unclear. The sequenced material came from blood. The sequence was collected from a woman between 25 and 40 years old in good health. The CDR3 here is CAGSLDDPEAFF. The CDR3 DNA reads as TGTGCCGGCAGCTTAGATGATCCTGAAGCTTTCTTT.